This T cell receptor beta chain was obtained from a study of T cell changes during pregnancy in multiple sclerosis. Sequenced by immunoSEQ multiplex PCR; TCRdb stores in-frame clones only, minus some. The sample consists of some 100,000 clones, 85% to 95% of them appearing once. The CDR3 is 15 amino acids. After removal of 0 bases from V and 10 bases from J, the junction contained 8 bases not matched to a gene. The germline V gene has CDR1 SGHDT and CDR2 YYEEEE. The source is a female donor with multiple sclerosis, enrolled in a pregnancy study. The specimen comprised peripheral blood, sampled in the second trimester of pregnancy. The genes are TRBV5-6 and TRBJ2-1, with 9 bases matching TRBD2. The CDR3 nucleotides read TGTGCCAGCAGCTTGGCGGGCGGGGGGGCCGGAGAGCAGTTCTTC. It yields the protein CASSLAGGGAGEQFF.